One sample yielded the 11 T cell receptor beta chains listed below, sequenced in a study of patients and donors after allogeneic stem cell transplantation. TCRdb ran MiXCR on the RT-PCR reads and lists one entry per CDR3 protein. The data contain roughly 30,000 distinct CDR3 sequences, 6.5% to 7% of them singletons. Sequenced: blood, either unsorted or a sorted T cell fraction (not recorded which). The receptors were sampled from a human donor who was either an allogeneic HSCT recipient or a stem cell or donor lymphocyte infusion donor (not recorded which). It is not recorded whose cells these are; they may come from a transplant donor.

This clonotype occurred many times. The CDR3 DNA follows: TGTGCCAGCAGTGAAGACCTCACGGGTTTAAACACCATATATTTT. It specifies CASSEDLTGLNTIYF. The V call is TRBV6-1, the J call TRBJ1-3, with D unresolved. The germline V and J ends were trimmed by 1 base and 6 bases, with 13 bases remaining between them. The CDR3 consists of 15 residues. CDR1 is MNHNS, CDR2 SASEGT, per germline.

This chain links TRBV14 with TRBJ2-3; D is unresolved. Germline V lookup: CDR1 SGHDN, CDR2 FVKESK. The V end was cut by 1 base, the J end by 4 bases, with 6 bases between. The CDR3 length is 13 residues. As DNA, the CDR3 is TGTGCCAGCAGCCAAGGGCCCGCAGATACGCAGTATTTT. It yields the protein CASSQGPADTQYF.

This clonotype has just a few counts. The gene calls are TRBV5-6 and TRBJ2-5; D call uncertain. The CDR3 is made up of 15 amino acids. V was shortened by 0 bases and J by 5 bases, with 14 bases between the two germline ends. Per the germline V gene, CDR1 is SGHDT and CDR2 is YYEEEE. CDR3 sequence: CASSLGQVQSETQYF. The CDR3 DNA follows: TGTGCCAGCAGCTTGGGGCAGGTGCAAAGTGAGACCCAGTACTTC.

This CDR3 is CASSLETTADTQYF. DNA of the CDR3: TGCGCCAGCAGCTTGGAAACTACGGCTGATACGCAGTATTTT. The V gene is TRBV5-1, the J gene TRBJ2-3; D gene unclear. Germline CDR1 SGHRS, CDR2 YFSETQ. CDR3 length equals 14 residues. Deletions cut 0 bases from V and 6 bases from J, with 11 bases between. Using reference TRBV5-1 and TRBJ2-3 for the parts outside the CDR3, the full variable domain is KAGVTQTPRYLIKTRGQQVTLSCSPISGHRSVSWYQQTPGQGLQFLFEYFSETQRNKGNFPGRFSGRQFSNSRSEMNVSTLELGDSALYLCASSLETTADTQYFGPGTRLTVL.

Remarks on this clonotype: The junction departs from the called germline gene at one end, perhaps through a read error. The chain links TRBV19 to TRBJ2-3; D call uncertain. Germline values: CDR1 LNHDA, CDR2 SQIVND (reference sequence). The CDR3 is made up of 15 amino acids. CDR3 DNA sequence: TGTGCCAGTATTATATGGTTAGACCCCGCAGATACGCAGTATTTT. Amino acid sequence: CASIIWLDPADTQYF.

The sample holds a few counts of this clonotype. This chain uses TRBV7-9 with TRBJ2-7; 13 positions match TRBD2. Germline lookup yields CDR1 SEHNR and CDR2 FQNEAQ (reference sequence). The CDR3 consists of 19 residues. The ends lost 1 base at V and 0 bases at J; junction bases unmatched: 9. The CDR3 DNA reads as TGTGCCAGCAGCTTAGATGGACTAGCGGGAGTACCTATCTCCTACGAGCAGTACTTC. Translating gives CASSLDGLAGVPISYEQYF.

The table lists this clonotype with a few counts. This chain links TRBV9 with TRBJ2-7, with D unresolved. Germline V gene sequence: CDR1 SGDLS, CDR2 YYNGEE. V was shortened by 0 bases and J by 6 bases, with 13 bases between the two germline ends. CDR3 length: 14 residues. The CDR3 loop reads CASSVASAAGEQYF. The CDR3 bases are TGTGCCAGCAGCGTAGCATCAGCTGCTGGCGAGCAGTACTTC.

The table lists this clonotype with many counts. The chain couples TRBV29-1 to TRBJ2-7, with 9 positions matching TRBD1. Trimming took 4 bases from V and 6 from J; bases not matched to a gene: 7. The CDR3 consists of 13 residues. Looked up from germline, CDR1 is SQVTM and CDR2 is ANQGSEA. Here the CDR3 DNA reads TGCAGCGTTGCGGGACAGGGCTACAGCGAGCAGTACTTC. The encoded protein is CSVAGQGYSEQYF.

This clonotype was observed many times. CDR3 loop: CASSETGAVNEQFF. The CDR3 nucleotides read TGTGCCAGCAGTGAAACGGGAGCGGTCAATGAGCAGTTCTTC. V and J are TRBV2 and TRBJ2-1; perhaps TRBD2 as D (6 bases). V dropped 2 bases and J dropped 6 bases, with 11 bases sitting between them. Germline V gene lookup returns CDR1 SNHLY and CDR2 FYNNEI. The CDR3 has 14 amino acids.

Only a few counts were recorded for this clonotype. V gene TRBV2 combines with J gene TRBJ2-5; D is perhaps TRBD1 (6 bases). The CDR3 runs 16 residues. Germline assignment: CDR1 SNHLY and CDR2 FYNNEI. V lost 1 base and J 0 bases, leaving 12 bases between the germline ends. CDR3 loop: CASSEGTDLYQETQYF. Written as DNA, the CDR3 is TGTGCCAGCAGTGAAGGGACAGACCTGTACCAAGAGACCCAGTACTTC. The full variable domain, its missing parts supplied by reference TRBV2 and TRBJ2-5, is EPEVTQTPSHQVTQMGQEVILRCVPISNHLYFYWYRQILGQKVEFLVSFYNNEISEKSEIFDDQFSVERPDGSNFTLKIRSTKLEDSAMYFCASSEGTDLYQETQYFGPGTRLLVL.

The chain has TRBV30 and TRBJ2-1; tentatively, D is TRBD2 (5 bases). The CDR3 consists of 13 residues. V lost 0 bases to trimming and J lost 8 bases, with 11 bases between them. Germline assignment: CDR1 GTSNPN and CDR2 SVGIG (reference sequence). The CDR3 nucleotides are TGTGCCTGGAGTGTATGGGGAGCGGATGAGCAGTTCTTC. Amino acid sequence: CAWSVWGADEQFF. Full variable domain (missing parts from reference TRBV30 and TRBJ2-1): SQTIHQWPATLVQPVGSPLSLECTVEGTSNPNLYWYRQAAGRGLQLLFYSVGIGQISSEVPQNLSASRPQDRQFILSSKKLLLSDSGFYLCAWSVWGADEQFFGPGTRLTVL.